These T cell receptor beta chains were read from a single sample in a study of blood T cell repertoires in COVID-19. Sequencing used immunoSEQ multiplex PCR; TCRdb keeps in-frame clones, though not all of them. The sample yields roughly 280,000 clones, 75% to 90% seen once. The sequencing sample was made of peripheral blood. The receptors were gathered from a young man with active or convalescent COVID-19. Both conserved end residues are part of each CDR3. The D gene is left open where the match is weak. Clone size appears in some rows only: once, few, many, or a class for an expanded clone.

j_call d_call v_call clone_size cdr3_nt cdr3_aa
TRBJ1-2 . TRBV28 . TGTGCCAGCAGAGAGCGGGAGTGGGGGACCTATGGCTACACCTTC CASREREWGTYGYTF
TRBJ2-1 TRBD2 TRBV2 once TGTGCCACCGGGGGGACTTACAATGAGCAGTTCTTC CATGGTYNEQFF
TRBJ1-6 TRBD1 TRBV5-8 once TGTGCCAGCAGCTTGGACGGGACAGGGAATACATCACCCCTCCACTTT CASSLDGTGNTSPLHF
TRBJ2-5 TRBD2 TRBV2 . TGTGCCAGCAGTGAAGCGCGGGGGGGACGCCTGGAAGAGACCCAGTACTTC CASSEARGGRLEETQYF
TRBJ2-2 TRBD2 TRBV11-2 . TGTGCCAGCAGCTTTAGCGGGGGGAACACCGGGGAGCTGTTTTTT CASSFSGGNTGELFF
TRBJ2-1 . TRBV7-3 . TGTGCCAGCAGCCCAAAACGGGGACTGGGTTTTGGCAATGAGCAGTTCTTC CASSPKRGLGFGNEQFF
TRBJ2-1 TRBD1 TRBV19 . TGTGCCAGTAGTATAGATCTGCCGGGACAGGGCTACCTGTGGCAGTTCTTC CASSIDLPGQGYLWQFF
TRBJ1-6 . TRBV27 . TGTGCCAGCAGTTCAATAAAACAGGGCGGTCAACTCCAAAATTCACCCCTCCACTTT CASSSIKQGGQLQNSPLHF
TRBJ1-1 TRBD1 TRBV4-1 . TGCGCCAGCAGCCAAGGGGGGACAGGGGTGACTGAAGCTTTCTTT CASSQGGTGVTEAFF
TRBJ2-1 TRBD2 TRBV11-2 once TGTGCCAGCAGCTTAGATGAGCTAGCGGGGGGGCAAAATGAGCAGTTCTTC CASSLDELAGGQNEQFF
TRBJ1-2 TRBD1 TRBV4-3 . TGCGCCAGCAGCCAACGGACAGGGGACGGCTACACCTTC CASSQRTGDGYTF
TRBJ1-5 TRBD1 TRBV5-1 . TGCGCCAGCAGCTTGGACGGGGACAGTTATCAGCCCCAGCATTTT CASSLDGDSYQPQHF
TRBJ1-2 . TRBV9 . TGTGCCAGCAGCGTAGGACTGCCCGGTGGCTACACCTTC CASSVGLPGGYTF
TRBJ2-1 . TRBV5-8 . TGTGCCAGCAGGCGTTCTTTTGGGGTTGCCTCTACAGGTGAGCAGTTCTTC CASRRSFGVASTGEQFF
TRBJ2-3 TRBD2 TRBV15 . TGTGCCACCGGGGTGGGGCTAGCGGGAACAGATACGCAGTATTTT CATGVGLAGTDTQYF
TRBJ2-7 . TRBV11-2 . TGTGCCAGCAGCTTACGAGTGATACCCTACGAGCAGTACTTC CASSLRVIPYEQYF
TRBJ2-1 TRBD2 TRBV4-1 once TGCGCCAGCAGCCAAATCAGCGGGGATGAGCAGTTCTTC CASSQISGDEQFF
TRBJ2-2 . TRBV10-2 . TGCGCCAGCAGGACTAAATATACCGGGGAGCTGTTTTTT CASRTKYTGELFF
TRBJ2-1 TRBD2 TRBV9 . TGTGCCAGCAGCCAGAGACTAGCGGGGTACAATGAGCAGTTCTTC CASSQRLAGYNEQFF
TRBJ1-2 TRBD1 TRBV19 . TGTGCCAGTAGTCTCTCCAGGGGGCGAAGGACGGGCGGCTACACCTTC CASSLSRGRRTGGYTF
TRBJ2-1 . TRBV27 once TGTGCCAGCAGTTTATCGAGCGGGCCCTACAATGAGCAGTTCTTC CASSLSSGPYNEQFF
TRBJ2-7 . TRBV6-6 . TGTGCCAGCAGCGCGCAGGGCAGACAGTACGAGCAGTACTTC CASSAQGRQYEQYF
TRBJ1-1 TRBD1 TRBV19 . TGTGCCAGTAGTAACCGGGACAGGGGAGGAAGTAGCACTGAAGCTTTCTTT CASSNRDRGGSSTEAFF
TRBJ2-6 TRBD1 TRBV20-1 . TGCAGTGCTAGTGAAGGACAGGGGGACTCTGGGGCCAACGTCCTGACTTTC CSASEGQGDSGANVLTF
TRBJ1-5 . TRBV4-3 . TGCGCCAGCAGCCAAGATAGGGGGGGCGGTCAGCCCCAGCATTTT CASSQDRGGGQPQHF
TRBJ2-7 TRBD2 TRBV15 once TGTGCCACCAGCAGAGCCGGTCCCAGCGGGGCAGCGCGGGACGAGCAGTACTTC CATSRAGPSGAARDEQYF
TRBJ1-2 . TRBV6-5 . TGTGCCAGCAGTAGTGGCGGGACCAGCTATGGCTACACCTTC CASSSGGTSYGYTF
TRBJ2-1 TRBD2 TRBV19 . TGTGCCAGTAGTATTAGTGCGGGGGGCGTCCCCGGGGGAGAGCAGTTCTTC CASSISAGGVPGGEQFF
TRBJ2-3 . TRBV6-1 few TGTGCCAGCAGTGAAGTCTTGGTGGGGCTCACAGATACGCAGTATTTT CASSEVLVGLTDTQYF
TRBJ1-4 . TRBV19 . TGTGCCAGTACCCAAGCACAGAATGAAAAACTGTTTTTT CASTQAQNEKLFF
TRBJ1-1 . TRBV27 . TGTGCCAGCAGTTCGCGGTCTGAAGCTTTCTTT CASSSRSEAFF
TRBJ2-5 . TRBV7-2 . TGTGCCATCGATGAGGGGACCCAGTACTTC CAIDEGTQYF
TRBJ1-1 TRBD1 TRBV4-3 once TGCGCCAGCAGCCAAGGACAGGGGGCGAGAGCTTTCTTT CASSQGQGARAFF
TRBJ2-7 TRBD2 TRBV11-2 . TGTGCCAGCAGCACGGGGGGTAGCCCCTACGAGCAGTACTTC CASSTGGSPYEQYF
TRBJ2-1 TRBD1 TRBV9 . TGTGCCAGCAGCGCGCGACAGGGATTATTTGAGCAGTTCTTC CASSARQGLFEQFF
TRBJ1-6 . TRBV7-2 . TGTGCCAGCAGCGAAAGTTATAGCTCCTATAATTCACCCCTCCACTTT CASSESYSSYNSPLHF
TRBJ1-1 . TRBV10-2 once TGCGCCAGCAGTGAGTCGAGGGCGAACACTGAAGCTTTCTTT CASSESRANTEAFF
TRBJ2-2 . TRBV7-3 few TGTGCCAGCAGCCTGGAGGGACAGACCGGGGAGCTGTTTTTT CASSLEGQTGELFF
TRBJ1-6 . TRBV5-6 . TGTGCCAGCAGCTTGAGGGGGTACTATAATTCACCCCTCCACTTT CASSLRGYYNSPLHF
TRBJ2-3 TRBD1 TRBV29-1 . TGCAGCGTTGAGAGACAGGGAGATACGCAGTATTTT CSVERQGDTQYF
TRBJ2-2 TRBD2 TRBV7-6 once TGTGCCAGCACGGGGGGGCGCGGGACCGGGGAGCTGTTTTTT CASTGGRGTGELFF
TRBJ2-3 TRBD2 TRBV3-1/TRBV3-2 . TGTGCCAGCAGCCATTCGCGGGGGGGGGTAGATACGCAGTATTTT CASSHSRGGVDTQYF
TRBJ2-1 TRBD1 TRBV5-1 few TGCGCCAGCAGCCCGGACAGGGATAACTACAATGAGCAGTTCTTC CASSPDRDNYNEQFF
TRBJ2-7 . TRBV2 . TGTGCCAGCCAGGATCCCTACGAGCAGTACTTC CASQDPYEQYF
TRBJ1-1 . TRBV5-4 . TGTGCCAGCAGCTTCGGGGGAACGTTTGCTGAAGCTTTCTTT CASSFGGTFAEAFF
TRBJ1-5 . TRBV6-2/TRBV6-3 once TGTGCCAGCAGTGTCAGGGGATCCGATCAGCCCCAGCATTTT CASSVRGSDQPQHF
TRBJ1-6 . TRBV6-5 . TGTGCCAGCAGTTACTCGAGGCAGGGTGATTCACCCCTCCACTTT CASSYSRQGDSPLHF
TRBJ2-7 . TRBV5-8 . TGTGCCAGCAGCTCAGGGTTCTCGGGTTACGAGCAGTACTTC CASSSGFSGYEQYF
TRBJ1-1 . TRBV9 . TGTGCCAGCAGCGTATACGATTCGGGGACTGAAGCTTTCTTT CASSVYDSGTEAFF
TRBJ1-1 TRBD1 TRBV12-3/TRBV12-4 . TGTGCCAGCGCCCAGGGGGCTAACACTGAAGCTTTCTTT CASAQGANTEAFF
TRBJ1-2 . TRBV5-1 . TGCGCCAGCAGACCGAGGGAGGATGGCTACACCTTC CASRPREDGYTF
TRBJ1-2 TRBD1 TRBV4-2 . TGTGCCAGCAGCCAAGAGATGGGACAGGGGATTGGCTACACCTTC CASSQEMGQGIGYTF